This TCR beta chain originates from a study of shared clonotypes between healthy human individuals. In germline, CDR1 is LGHNA, CDR2 YSLEER. V shed 0 bases and J 0 bases; nucleotides not matched to a gene: 8. The CDR3 length is 18 residues. At a deep level, the assay was run. Measured with immunoSEQ multiplex PCR; TCRdb has only the in-frame clones, and not every one. The table shows some 1.4 million clones, with roughly 96% occurring only once. The study drew all its donors from Caucasian adults living in Nashville, Tennessee. The material sequenced was naive CD4+ T cells sorted from blood. Subset: CD45RA+ positively selected. This TCR was recovered from a man between 25 and 39 years old in good health. The rearrangement joins TRBV4-3 to TRBJ2-1; TRBD1 matches 7 bases. In DNA form, the CDR3 reads TGCGCCAGCAGCCAAGAAGGGGGCCTGGCGGGCTCCTACAATGAGCAGTTCTTC. This sequence encodes CASSQEGGLAGSYNEQFF.